The entry below gives a single T cell receptor beta chain sequence along with its context. The data originate from a study of blood T cell repertoires in COVID-19. Original data processing: Quantification of nucleated cells was approximated via reference gene primer amplification. This table comes from immunoSEQ multiplex PCR, and its TCRdb copy is limited to in-frame clones, with some not included. V and J calls and clone size are those listed in that table; D and trimming were worked out from the DNA. The table shows 300,000 to 450,000 clones, with 75% to 90% occurring only once. For recovered donors of Cohort 3, there were two negative PCRs, clearance, or symptom resolution. The V segment lost 4 bases and the J segment 2 bases; nucleotides outside the gene matches: 10. From germline, CDR1 is SGHRS and CDR2 YFSETQ. The CDR3 contains 17 residues.

The receptor comes from a man between 18 and 35 years old who had recovered from COVID-19. The chain carries TRBV5-1 and TRBJ2-5; TRBD1 agrees at 11 bases. Sequencing was done on a sample of PBMCs or T cells enriched from blood (not recorded which). The CDR3 spells CASSPTPGTGGQETQYF. DNA of the CDR3: TGCGCCAGCAGCCCGACCCCCGGGACAGGGGGACAAGAGACCCAGTACTTC.